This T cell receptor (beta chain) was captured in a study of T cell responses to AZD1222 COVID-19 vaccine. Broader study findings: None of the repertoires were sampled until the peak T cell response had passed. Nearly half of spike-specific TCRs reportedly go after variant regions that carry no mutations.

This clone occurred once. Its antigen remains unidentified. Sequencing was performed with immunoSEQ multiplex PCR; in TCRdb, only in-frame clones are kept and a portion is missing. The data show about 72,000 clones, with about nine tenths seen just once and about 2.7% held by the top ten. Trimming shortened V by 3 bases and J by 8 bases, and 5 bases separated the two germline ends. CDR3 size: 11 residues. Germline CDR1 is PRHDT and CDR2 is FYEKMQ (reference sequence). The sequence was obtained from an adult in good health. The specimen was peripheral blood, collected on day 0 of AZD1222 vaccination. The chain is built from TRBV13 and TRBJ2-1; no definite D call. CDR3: CASSFRDEQFF. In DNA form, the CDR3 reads TGTGCCAGCAGCTTCCGCGATGAGCAGTTCTTC.